This TCR beta chain was sequenced in a study of T-cell memory formation after mild COVID-19 (dated by TCRdb to 2020 to 2023). Study-level background: TCR sequence clusters from the two donors were found to be largely donor specific. Longitudinal TCRalpha and TCRbeta repertoire sequencing tracked T-cell clones expanding and contracting after mild COVID-19 in two donors. The cohort was made up of two young adult volunteers, one female and one male, who were previously healthy.

PBMCs were isolated by Ficoll-Paque density gradient centrifugation. Sequenced on an Illumina NovaSeq 6000. TCRalpha and TCRbeta cDNA libraries were constructed by 5'RACE with constant-segment primers, with sample barcodes and unique molecular identifiers being introduced. Trizol reagent was used to extract RNA from every sample. Libraries were amplified in two PCR steps, with a second sample barcode and Illumina TruSeq adapters added in the second step. The libraries were sequenced on an Illumina NovaSeq using 2 x 150 bp paired-end reads. Per the authors' processing: The reads were demultiplexed and collapsed into UMI-guided consensus sequences using migec v1.2.7. Using mixcr v2.1.11, the UMI consensuses were aligned to TRA and TRB V and J templates and assembled into clonotypes. A clonotype was counted as expanded or contracted only when both edgeR and NoisET called the clonotype significant, with the noise models trained on biological replicates. edgeR calls used a false discovery rate-adjusted p below 0.01 and a log2 fold-change threshold of 1. As an exploratory analysis of dynamics, max-normalized trajectories of the 1000 most abundant clonotypes were examined with PCA combined with hierarchical clustering. The CD4 or CD8 phenotype of responding clones was assigned using the separately sequenced CD4+ and CD8+ repertoires. TCRdb cleaned the public reads at Q25 with fastp, built clones with MiXCR and kept in-frame beta chains. All rows with the same CDR3 protein become a single entry with the most common DNA and genes. TCRdb assigned the V and J calls; the authors' analysis was not used. Within this sample are a few hundred thousand distinct CDR3 sequences, with about 13% of them counted one time only. The ten largest clonotypes hold 21% of the sample.

What the authors observed across the whole study: The second-wave clones that peaked on day 37 were not confirmed to be SARS-CoV-2 specific. The study covered only a couple of mild cases, and larger cohorts including severe cases with pre-infection samples were considered necessary. Contracting CD4+ clones turned up mainly in the CM and EM memory subsets, whereas EMRA was where CD8+ clones were enriched. Some responding clones were found in pre-infection memory, which suggests that pre-existing cross-reactive memory T cells took part in the SARS-CoV-2 response. Clones that contracted from day 15 to 85 showed balanced CD4/CD8 phenotypes, whereas a second wave of clones that expanded from day 15 to 37 leaned towards CD4+.

With respect to this clonotype: There is no known antigen for this receptor. Within one base of it there is no much larger clone, and no base qualities were kept.

There are 14 amino acids in the CDR3, from cysteine to phenylalanine inclusive. Only the CDR3 DNA stays, 42 bases, in frame from base 1. CDR1 and CDR2, looked up from the germline V gene (reference sequence), are DFQATT and SNEGSKA. Sequenced material: PBMCs or a T cell subset sorted from them (not recorded which). The clonotype was recovered from a man aged 18 to 29 who had mild COVID-19 (a few samples of this study predate the infection). The sample titles of this study are shuffled in the database, so cell type and time point are left out; the donor was told from shared clones. The V gene is TRBV20-1 and the J gene is TRBJ1-1, with the D gene too uncertain to name. The sequence in DNA is TGCAGGGCCCCCGAGACAAGAGCGAACACTGAAGCTTTCTTT. It is translated as CRAPETRANTEAFF.